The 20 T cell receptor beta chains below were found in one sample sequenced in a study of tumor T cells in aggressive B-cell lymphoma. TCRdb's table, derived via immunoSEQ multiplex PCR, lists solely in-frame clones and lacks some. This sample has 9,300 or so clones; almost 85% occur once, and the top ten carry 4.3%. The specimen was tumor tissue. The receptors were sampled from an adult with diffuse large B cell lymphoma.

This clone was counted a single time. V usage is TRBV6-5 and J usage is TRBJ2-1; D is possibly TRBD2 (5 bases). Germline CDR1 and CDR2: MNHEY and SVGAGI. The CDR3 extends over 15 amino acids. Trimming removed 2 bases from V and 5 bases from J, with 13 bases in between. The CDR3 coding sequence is TGTGCCAGCAGTTACGAGGAGGACCCCAACAATGAGCAGTTCTTC. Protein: CASSYEEDPNNEQFF.

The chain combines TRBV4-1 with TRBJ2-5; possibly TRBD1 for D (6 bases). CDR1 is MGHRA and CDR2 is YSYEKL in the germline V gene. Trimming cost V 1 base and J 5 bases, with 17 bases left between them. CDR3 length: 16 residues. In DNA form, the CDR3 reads TGCGCCAGCAGCCAAGCCCAGGGGACGGGCAGGGAGACCCAGTACTTC. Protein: CASSQAQGTGRETQYF.

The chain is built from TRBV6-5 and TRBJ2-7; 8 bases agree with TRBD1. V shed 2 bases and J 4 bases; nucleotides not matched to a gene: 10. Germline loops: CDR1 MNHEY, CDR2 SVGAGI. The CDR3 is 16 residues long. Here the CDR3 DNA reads TGTGCCAGCAGTTACCTACTTACAGGGGGAGCGTACGAGCAGTACTTC. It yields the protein CASSYLLTGGAYEQYF.

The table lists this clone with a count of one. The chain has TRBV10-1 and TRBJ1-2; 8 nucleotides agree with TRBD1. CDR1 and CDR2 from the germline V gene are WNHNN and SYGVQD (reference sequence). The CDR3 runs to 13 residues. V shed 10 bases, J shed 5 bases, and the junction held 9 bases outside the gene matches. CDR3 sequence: CATPGQDSYGYTF. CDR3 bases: TGCGCCACCCCGGGACAGGACAGTTATGGCTACACCTTC.

The CDR3 nucleotides are TGTGCCAGCAGCGTAGCGGACAGGGAATTCCCGCAGTATTTT. Translated, it gives CASSVADREFPQYF. The rearrangement links TRBV9 to TRBJ2-3; TRBD1 matches 8 bases. The CDR3 covers 14 residues. CDR1 is SGDLS, CDR2 YYNGEE, per germline. Trimming removed 0 bases from V and 10 bases from J; junction bases left unmatched: 7.

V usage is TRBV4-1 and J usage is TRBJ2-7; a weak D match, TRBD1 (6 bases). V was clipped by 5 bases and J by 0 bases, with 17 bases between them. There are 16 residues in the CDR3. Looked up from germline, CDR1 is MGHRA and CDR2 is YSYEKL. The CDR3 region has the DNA TGCGCCAGCAGCAAAACCGGACAGCTGAGCTCCTACGAGCAGTACTTC. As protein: CASSKTGQLSSYEQYF.

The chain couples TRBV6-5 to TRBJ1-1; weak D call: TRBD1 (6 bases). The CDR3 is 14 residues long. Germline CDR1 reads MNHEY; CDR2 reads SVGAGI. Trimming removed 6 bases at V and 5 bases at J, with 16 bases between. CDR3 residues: CASSSGGRGTEAFF. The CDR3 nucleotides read TGTGCCAGCAGCTCCGGAGGGAGGGGGACTGAAGCTTTCTTT.

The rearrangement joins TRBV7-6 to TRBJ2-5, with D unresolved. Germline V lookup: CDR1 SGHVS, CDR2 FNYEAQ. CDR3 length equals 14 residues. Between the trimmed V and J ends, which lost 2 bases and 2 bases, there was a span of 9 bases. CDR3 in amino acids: CASSLQPAQETQYF. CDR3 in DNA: TGTGCCAGCAGCTTACAGCCAGCGCAAGAGACCCAGTACTTC.

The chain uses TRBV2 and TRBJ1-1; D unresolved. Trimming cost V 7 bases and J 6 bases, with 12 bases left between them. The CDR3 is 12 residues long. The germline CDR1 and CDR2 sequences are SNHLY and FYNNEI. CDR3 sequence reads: CASKGSISEAFF. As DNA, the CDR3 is TGTGCCAGCAAAGGGAGTATATCTGAAGCTTTCTTT.

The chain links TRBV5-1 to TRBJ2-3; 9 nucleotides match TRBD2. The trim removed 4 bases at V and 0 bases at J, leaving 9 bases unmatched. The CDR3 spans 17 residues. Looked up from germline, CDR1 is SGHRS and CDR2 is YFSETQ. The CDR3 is CASSLYQTSGSTDTQYF. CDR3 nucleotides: TGCGCCAGCAGCCTATATCAGACTAGCGGTAGCACAGATACGCAGTATTTT.

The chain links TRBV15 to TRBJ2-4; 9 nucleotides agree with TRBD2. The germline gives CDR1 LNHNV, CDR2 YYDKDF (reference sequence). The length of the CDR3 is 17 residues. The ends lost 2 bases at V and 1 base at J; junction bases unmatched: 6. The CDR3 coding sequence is TGTGCCACCAGCAGACCATATAGCGGGAGCGCCAAAAACATTCAGTACTTC. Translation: CATSRPYSGSAKNIQYF.

The CDR3 DNA is TGCGCCAGCAGCACGGGACTATTCGGGCCAGATACGCAGTATTTT. Protein: CASSTGLFGPDTQYF. The rearrangement joins TRBV5-1 to TRBJ2-3; 7 bases line up with TRBD2. Germline CDR1 is SGHRS and CDR2 is YFSETQ. CDR3 length: 15 residues. The trim removed 4 bases at V and 4 bases at J, leaving 9 bases unmatched.

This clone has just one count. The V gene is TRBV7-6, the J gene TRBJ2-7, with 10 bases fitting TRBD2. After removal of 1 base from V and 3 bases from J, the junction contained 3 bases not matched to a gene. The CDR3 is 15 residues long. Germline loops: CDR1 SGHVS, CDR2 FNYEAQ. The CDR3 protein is CASSLGASGSYEQYF. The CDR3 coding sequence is TGTGCCAGCAGCTTAGGGGCTAGCGGGAGCTACGAGCAGTACTTC.

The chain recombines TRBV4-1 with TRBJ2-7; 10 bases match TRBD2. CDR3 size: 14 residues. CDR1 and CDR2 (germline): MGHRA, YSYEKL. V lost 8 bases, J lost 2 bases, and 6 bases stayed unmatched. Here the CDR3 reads CASARTSGAYEQYF. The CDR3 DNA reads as TGCGCCAGCGCCCGGACTAGCGGAGCCTACGAGCAGTACTTC.

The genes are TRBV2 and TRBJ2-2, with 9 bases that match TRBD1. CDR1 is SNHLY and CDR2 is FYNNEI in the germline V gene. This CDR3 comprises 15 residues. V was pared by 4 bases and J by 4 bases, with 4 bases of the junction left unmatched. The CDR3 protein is CASSALDRGTGELFF. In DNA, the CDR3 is TGTGCCAGCAGTGCGTTGGACAGGGGCACCGGGGAGCTGTTTTTT.

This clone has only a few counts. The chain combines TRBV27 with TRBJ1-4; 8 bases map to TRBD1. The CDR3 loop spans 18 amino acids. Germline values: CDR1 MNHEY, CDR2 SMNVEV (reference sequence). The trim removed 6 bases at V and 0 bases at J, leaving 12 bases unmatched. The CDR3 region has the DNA TGTGCCAGCAGGCTAAATACAGGGGGGTTGGCAACTAATGAAAAACTGTTTTTT. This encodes CASRLNTGGLATNEKLFF.

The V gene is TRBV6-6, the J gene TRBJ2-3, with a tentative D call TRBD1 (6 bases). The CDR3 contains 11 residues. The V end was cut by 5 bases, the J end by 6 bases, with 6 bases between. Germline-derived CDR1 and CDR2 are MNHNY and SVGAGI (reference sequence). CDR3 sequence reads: CASSTGDTQYF. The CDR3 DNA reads TGTGCCAGCAGTACAGGGGATACGCAGTATTTT.

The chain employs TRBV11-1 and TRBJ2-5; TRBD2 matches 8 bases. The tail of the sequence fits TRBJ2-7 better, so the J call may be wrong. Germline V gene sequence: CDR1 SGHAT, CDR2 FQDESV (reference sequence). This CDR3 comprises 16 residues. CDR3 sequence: CASSLSSGLSSYEQYF. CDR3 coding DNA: TGTGCCAGCAGCTTATCTAGCGGGCTAAGCTCCTACGAGCAGTACTTC.

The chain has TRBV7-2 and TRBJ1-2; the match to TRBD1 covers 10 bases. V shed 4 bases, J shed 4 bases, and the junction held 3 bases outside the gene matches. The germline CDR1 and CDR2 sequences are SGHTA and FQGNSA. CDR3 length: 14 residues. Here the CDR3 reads CASSSDRGFYGYTF. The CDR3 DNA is TGTGCCAGCAGCTCGGACAGGGGGTTCTATGGCTACACCTTC.

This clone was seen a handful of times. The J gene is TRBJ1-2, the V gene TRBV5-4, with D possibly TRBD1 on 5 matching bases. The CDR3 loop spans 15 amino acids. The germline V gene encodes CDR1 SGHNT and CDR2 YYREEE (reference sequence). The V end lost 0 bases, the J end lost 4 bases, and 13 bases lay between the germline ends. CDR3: CASSLDRTSLYGYTF. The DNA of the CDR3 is TGTGCCAGCAGCTTGGACCGGACATCCCTCTATGGCTACACCTTC.